This is a list of T cell receptor beta chains from one sample in a study of technical replicates of blood from a few donors. Measured with immunoSEQ multiplex PCR; TCRdb has only the in-frame clones, and not every one. The sample has fewer than 90,000 clones, roughly 94% seen once. The specimen was T cells isolated from PBMCs. The source of these receptors is a human donor in good health. Both conserved end residues are part of each CDR3. The D gene is left open where the match is weak. Not every row has a clone size; where given, it reads once, few, many or a size class.

j_call v_call clone_size d_call cdr3_nt cdr3_aa
TRBJ2-2 TRBV2 once NA TGTGCCAGCAGTGAAGCTTCGAGGGTGGCCGGGGAGCTGTTTTTT CASSEASRVAGELFF
TRBJ1-2 TRBV9 NA NA TGTGCCAGCAGCGGAGGACAGACGAGTTACTATGGCTACACCTTC CASSGGQTSYYGYTF
TRBJ2-1 TRBV30 NA TRBD2 TGTGCCTGGAGTGGAACTAGCGGGAGGCTCTACAATGAGCAGTTCTTC CAWSGTSGRLYNEQFF
TRBJ2-7 TRBV2 NA TRBD1 TGTGCCAGCAGTTTCGGGACAGGGCCCTACGAGCAGTACTTC CASSFGTGPYEQYF
TRBJ1-1 TRBV6-5 NA TRBD1 TGTGCCAGCATCGGACAGGGGATTAAGAACACTGAAGCTTTCTTT CASIGQGIKNTEAFF
TRBJ2-5 TRBV7-3 NA NA TGTGCCAGCAGCTTAGGAGGAGGGCTCCAAGAGACCCAGTACTTC CASSLGGGLQETQYF
TRBJ1-1 TRBV7-9 NA NA TGTGCCAGCAGCACCCAGGGTGACACTGAAGCTTTCTTT CASSTQGDTEAFF
TRBJ2-7 TRBV7-9 few NA TGTGCCAGCAGCTTAGAAGGGGCCTACGAGCAGTACTTC CASSLEGAYEQYF
TRBJ2-7 TRBV11-3 once NA TGTGCCAGCAGCCCCCCCCGTCAGGGGATTCGAGACTACGAGCAGTACTTC CASSPPRQGIRDYEQYF
TRBJ1-5 TRBV6-1 NA NA TGTGCCAGCGGCAGAGACTATAGCAATCAGCCCCAGCATTTT CASGRDYSNQPQHF
TRBJ1-1 TRBV19 NA NA TGTGCCAGTAGTAGGGGGGGGACTGAAGCTTTCTTT CASSRGGTEAFF
TRBJ2-1 TRBV30 NA NA TGTGCCTGGAGAAACTACGATGAGCAGTTCTTC CAWRNYDEQFF
TRBJ2-2 TRBV2 NA NA TGTGCCAGCAGTGAGGGCAGACCGAACACCGGGGAGCTGTTTTTT CASSEGRPNTGELFF
TRBJ2-7 TRBV19 NA TRBD1 TGTGCCAGTAGTATGGGGACAGGATCCTACGAGCAGTACTTC CASSMGTGSYEQYF
TRBJ1-1 TRBV5-1 once NA TGCGCCAGCAGCTTGCACAGGGAGCCTAACAGCACTGAAGCTTTCTTT CASSLHREPNSTEAFF
TRBJ2-7 TRBV6-1 NA NA TGTGCCAGCAGTGCAAATGTGGCTAGACTAGACGAGCAGTACTTC CASSANVARLDEQYF
TRBJ2-5 TRBV28 once TRBD2 TGTGCCAGCAGTTCGCGAACGGGACTAGCGGGAGTGGGGGAGGAGACCCAGTACTTC CASSSRTGLAGVGEETQYF
TRBJ1-5 TRBV10-3 NA TRBD1 TGTGCCATCAGTGCTACAGGGGGCTACAATCAGCCCCAGCATTTT CAISATGGYNQPQHF
TRBJ2-7 TRBV6-5 NA TRBD2 TGTGCCAGCAGTTACGGGACTAGCGGGACCTACGAGCAGTACTTC CASSYGTSGTYEQYF
TRBJ2-7 TRBV6-4 NA TRBD1 TGTGCCAGCAGCTGCTTTCCGGACAGGGAGGCCGAGCAGTACTTC CASSCFPDREAEQYF
TRBJ2-1 TRBV5-6 NA TRBD2 TGTGCCAGCAGCTTGGGGGGTCCGGGAGGGCCGGGTGAGCAGTTCTTC CASSLGGPGGPGEQFF
TRBJ2-2 TRBV7-9 NA NA TGTGCCAGCAGCTTAGGGCCGTCCGGGGAGCTGTTTTTT CASSLGPSGELFF
TRBJ2-7 TRBV4-1 NA NA TGCGCCAGCAGCCAAGTGGTAAGCGGAAGGTACGAGCAGTACTTC CASSQVVSGRYEQYF
TRBJ2-5 TRBV11-2 once NA TGTGCCAGCAGCTTAGCTAGGCCAGAGACCCAGTACTTC CASSLARPETQYF
TRBJ1-2 TRBV2 NA NA TGTGCCAGCAGTGAAGCGGCGAACAGCCCTAACTATGGCTACACCTTC CASSEAANSPNYGYTF
TRBJ2-7 TRBV25-1 NA NA TGTGCCAGCAGCGGGAGCTCCTACGAGCAGTACTTC CASSGSSYEQYF
TRBJ1-1 TRBV19 NA NA TGTGCCAGCGATACCGGGACACGTAAAATGGGGAACACTGAAGCTTTCTTT CASDTGTRKMGNTEAFF
TRBJ2-7 TRBV2 NA TRBD1 TGTGCCAGCAAAAGTCAGGGGGCAGTCGGCGAGCAGTACTTC CASKSQGAVGEQYF
TRBJ1-1 TRBV27 NA NA TGTGCCAGCAGTTTGAATCTAAACACTGAAGCTTTCTTT CASSLNLNTEAFF
TRBJ2-5 TRBV7-2 NA TRBD1 TGTGCCAGCAGTTACCCGGGACAGGGAGGAGAGACCCAGTACTTC CASSYPGQGGETQYF
TRBJ2-1 TRBV4-1 once NA TGCGCCAGCAGCCAAGATGTACTGGGGGCAGAACCGTTCTTC CASSQDVLGAEPFF
TRBJ1-5 TRBV6-1 NA NA TGTGCCAGCAGTGTAGTGAGTCAAAGCAATCAGCCCCAGCATTTT CASSVVSQSNQPQHF
TRBJ2-1 TRBV30 NA TRBD1 TGTGCCTGGAGCCCCGGGACAGGGGAATGGAATGAGCAGTTCTTC CAWSPGTGEWNEQFF
TRBJ2-2 TRBV6-5 NA TRBD2 TGTGCCAGCAGTTACTCGGGGGGAGGGCCTTCCGGGGAGCTGTTTTTT CASSYSGGGPSGELFF
TRBJ2-7 TRBV28 NA TRBD1 TGTGCCAGCAGTTCGTCCGGACAGGGGCGATACGAGCAGTACTTC CASSSSGQGRYEQYF
TRBJ1-5 TRBV9 NA TRBD1 TGTGCCAGCAGCCCAGGGGGCGGACAGGGTATTTGGCCCCAGCATTTT CASSPGGGQGIWPQHF
TRBJ2-5 TRBV10-3 NA TRBD2 TGTGCCATCAGTGACCAACTAGCGGGAGGGCTTGGGCCCCAAGAGACCCAGTACTTC CAISDQLAGGLGPQETQYF
TRBJ1-1 TRBV6-6 NA NA TGTGCCAGCAGTTTCGGGGAGAGCCCTGAAGCTTTCTTT CASSFGESPEAFF
TRBJ2-1 TRBV11-3 NA NA TGTGCCAGCAGCCACCAGGGTCTAGGAATGAATGAGCAGTTCTTC CASSHQGLGMNEQFF
TRBJ2-7 TRBV29-1 NA NA TGCAGCGTTGTTGCGGGCCCCGAGCAGTACTTC CSVVAGPEQYF
TRBJ1-5 TRBV4-3 NA NA TGCGCCAGCAGCCAACTCAGGGGCCCCCATCAGCCCCAGCATTTT CASSQLRGPHQPQHF
TRBJ2-1 TRBV12-5 NA NA TGTGCTAGTGGTTTGGCGTACAATGAGCAGTTCTTC CASGLAYNEQFF
TRBJ1-1 TRBV14 NA NA TGTGCCAGCAGCCAGGGGTTCGGGGTATCGAACACTGAAGCTTTCTTT CASSQGFGVSNTEAFF
TRBJ2-7 TRBV4-3 NA TRBD1 TGCGCCAGCAGCCGTGGGACAGGGATACCCGAGCAGTACTTC CASSRGTGIPEQYF
TRBJ2-1 TRBV29-1 NA TRBD1 TGCAGCGTTGGGGACAGGGAACAGTTCTTC CSVGDREQFF
TRBJ1-2 TRBV19 once TRBD1 TGTGCCAGCGAACAGGGGGCTGAGGACTATGGCTACACCTTC CASEQGAEDYGYTF